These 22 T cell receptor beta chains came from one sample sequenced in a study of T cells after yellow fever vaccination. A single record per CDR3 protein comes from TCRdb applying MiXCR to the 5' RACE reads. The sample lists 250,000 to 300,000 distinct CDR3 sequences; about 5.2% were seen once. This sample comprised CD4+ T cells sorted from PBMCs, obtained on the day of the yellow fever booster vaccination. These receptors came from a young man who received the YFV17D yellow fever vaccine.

The CDR3 spells CASSQDTVVLASSQETQYF. The CDR3 bases are TGCGCCAGCAGCCAAGATACGGTAGTGCTAGCGTCTTCTCAAGAGACCCAGTACTTC. The gene calls are TRBV4-3 and TRBJ2-5, with TRBD2 as a possible D gene (6 bases). CDR1 is LGHNA, CDR2 YSLEER, per germline. V lost 0 bases and J lost 2, with 22 bases in between. The CDR3 is 19 residues long.

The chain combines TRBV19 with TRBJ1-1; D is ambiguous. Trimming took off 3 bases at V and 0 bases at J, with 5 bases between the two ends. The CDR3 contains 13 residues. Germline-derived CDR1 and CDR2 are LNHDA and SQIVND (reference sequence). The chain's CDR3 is CASSMGLNTEAFF. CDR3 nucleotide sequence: TGTGCCAGTAGTATGGGCCTGAACACTGAAGCTTTCTTT.

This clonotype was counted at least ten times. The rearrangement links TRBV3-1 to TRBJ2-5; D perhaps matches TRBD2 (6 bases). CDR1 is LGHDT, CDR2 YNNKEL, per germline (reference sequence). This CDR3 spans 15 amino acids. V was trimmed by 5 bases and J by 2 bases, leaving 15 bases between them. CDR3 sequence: CASSAGTSRQETQYF. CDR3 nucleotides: TGTGCCAGCAGCGCGGGGACGAGCAGGCAAGAGACCCAGTACTTC.

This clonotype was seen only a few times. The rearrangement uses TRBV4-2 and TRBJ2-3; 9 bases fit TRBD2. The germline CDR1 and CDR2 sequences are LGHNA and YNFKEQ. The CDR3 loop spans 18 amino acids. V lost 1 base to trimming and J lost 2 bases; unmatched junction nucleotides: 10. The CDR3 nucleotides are TGTGCCAGCAGCCAAGTTATCGCTAGCGGGGCGGACACAGATACGCAGTATTTT. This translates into CASSQVIASGADTDTQYF.

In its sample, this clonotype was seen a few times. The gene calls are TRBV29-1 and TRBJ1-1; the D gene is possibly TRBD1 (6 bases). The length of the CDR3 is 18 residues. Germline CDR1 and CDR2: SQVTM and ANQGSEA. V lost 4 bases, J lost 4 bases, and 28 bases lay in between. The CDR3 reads CSVGDRTATRASTTEAFF. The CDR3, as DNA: TGCAGCGTTGGGGACCGGACAGCCACAAGAGCCTCAACCACTGAAGCTTTCTTT.

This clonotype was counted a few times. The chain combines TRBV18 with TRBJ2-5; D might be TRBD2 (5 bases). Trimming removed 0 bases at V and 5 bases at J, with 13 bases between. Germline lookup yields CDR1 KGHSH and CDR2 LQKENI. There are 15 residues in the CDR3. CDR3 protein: CASSPPMTGMETQYF. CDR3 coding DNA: TGTGCCAGCTCACCACCGATGACGGGGATGGAGACCCAGTACTTC.

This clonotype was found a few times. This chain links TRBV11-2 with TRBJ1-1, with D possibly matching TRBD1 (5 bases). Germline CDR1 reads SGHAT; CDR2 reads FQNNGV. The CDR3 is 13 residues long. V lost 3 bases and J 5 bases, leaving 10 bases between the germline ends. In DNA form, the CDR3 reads TGTGCCAGCAGCTTGGAGGGGACGACTGAAGCTTTCTTT. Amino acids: CASSLEGTTEAFF.

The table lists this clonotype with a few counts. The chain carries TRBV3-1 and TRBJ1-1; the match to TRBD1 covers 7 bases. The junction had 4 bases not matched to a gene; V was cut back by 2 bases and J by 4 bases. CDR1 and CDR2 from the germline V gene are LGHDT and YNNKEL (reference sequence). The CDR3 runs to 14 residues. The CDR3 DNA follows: TGTGCCAGCAGCCAACGACAGGGCGGCACTGAAGCTTTCTTT. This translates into CASSQRQGGTEAFF.

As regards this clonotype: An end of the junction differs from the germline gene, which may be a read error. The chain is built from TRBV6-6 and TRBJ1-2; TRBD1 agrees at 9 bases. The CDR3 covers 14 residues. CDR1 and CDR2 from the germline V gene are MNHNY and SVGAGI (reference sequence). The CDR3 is CASSQTGGVYGFTF. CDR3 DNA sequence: TGTGCCAGCAGCCAGACAGGGGGAGTCTATGGCTTCACCTTC.

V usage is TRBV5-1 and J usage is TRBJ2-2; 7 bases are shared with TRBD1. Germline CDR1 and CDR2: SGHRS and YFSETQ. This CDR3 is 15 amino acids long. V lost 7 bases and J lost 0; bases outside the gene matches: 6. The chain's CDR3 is CASVAGTANTGELFF. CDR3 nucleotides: TGCGCCAGCGTCGCCGGGACAGCGAACACCGGGGAGCTGTTTTTT.

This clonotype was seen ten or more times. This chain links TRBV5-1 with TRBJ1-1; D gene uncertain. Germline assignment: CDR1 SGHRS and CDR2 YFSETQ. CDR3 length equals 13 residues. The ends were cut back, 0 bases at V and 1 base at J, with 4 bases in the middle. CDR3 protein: CASSLAWNTEAFF. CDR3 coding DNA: TGCGCCAGCAGCTTGGCCTGGAACACTGAAGCTTTCTTT.

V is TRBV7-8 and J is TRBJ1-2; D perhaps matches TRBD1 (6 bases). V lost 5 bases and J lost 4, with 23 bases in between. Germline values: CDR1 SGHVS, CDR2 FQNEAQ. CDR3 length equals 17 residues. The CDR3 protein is CASSPTGPGTTFYGYTF. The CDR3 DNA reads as TGTGCCAGCAGCCCCACAGGACCCGGGACAACCTTCTATGGCTACACCTTC.

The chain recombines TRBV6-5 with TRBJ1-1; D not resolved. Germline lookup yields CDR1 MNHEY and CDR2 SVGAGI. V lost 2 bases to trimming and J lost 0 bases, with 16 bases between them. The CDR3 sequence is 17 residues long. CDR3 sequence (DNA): TGTGCCAGCAGTTACAGTATCCCATCCGGAGTGAACACTGAAGCTTTCTTT. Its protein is CASSYSIPSGVNTEAFF.

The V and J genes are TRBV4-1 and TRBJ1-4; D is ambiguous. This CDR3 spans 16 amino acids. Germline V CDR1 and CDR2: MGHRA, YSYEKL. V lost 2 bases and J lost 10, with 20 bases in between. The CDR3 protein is CASSQPLVEGVGKLFF. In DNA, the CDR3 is TGCGCCAGCAGCCAACCCCTGGTGGAGGGCGTAGGAAAACTGTTTTTT.

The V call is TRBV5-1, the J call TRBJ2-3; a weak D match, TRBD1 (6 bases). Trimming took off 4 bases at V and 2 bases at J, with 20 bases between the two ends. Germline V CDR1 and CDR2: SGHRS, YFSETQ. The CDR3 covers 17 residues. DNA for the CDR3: TGCGCCAGCAGCCTCACCCCTAAGGGGGTGGACACAGATACGCAGTATTTT. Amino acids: CASSLTPKGVDTDTQYF.

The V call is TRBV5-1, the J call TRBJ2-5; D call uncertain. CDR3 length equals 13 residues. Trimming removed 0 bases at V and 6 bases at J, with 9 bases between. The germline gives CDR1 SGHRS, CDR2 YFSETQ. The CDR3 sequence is CASSLEAKQTQYF. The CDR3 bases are TGCGCCAGCAGCTTGGAAGCGAAGCAGACCCAGTACTTC.

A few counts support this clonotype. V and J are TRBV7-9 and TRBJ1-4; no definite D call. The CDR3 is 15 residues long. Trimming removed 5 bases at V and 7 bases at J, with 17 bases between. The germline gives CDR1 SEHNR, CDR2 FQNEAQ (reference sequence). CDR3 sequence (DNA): TGTGCCAGCAGCCCGCGGACGCGGGTTAGTGAAAAACTGTTTTTT. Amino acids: CASSPRTRVSEKLFF.

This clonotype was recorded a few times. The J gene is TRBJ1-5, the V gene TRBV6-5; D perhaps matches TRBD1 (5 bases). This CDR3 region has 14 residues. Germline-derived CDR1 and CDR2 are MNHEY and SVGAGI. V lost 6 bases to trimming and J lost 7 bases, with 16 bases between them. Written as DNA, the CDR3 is TGTGCCAGCAGCGAAGGGACCGGGGCCCAGCCCCAGCATTTT. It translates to CASSEGTGAQPQHF.

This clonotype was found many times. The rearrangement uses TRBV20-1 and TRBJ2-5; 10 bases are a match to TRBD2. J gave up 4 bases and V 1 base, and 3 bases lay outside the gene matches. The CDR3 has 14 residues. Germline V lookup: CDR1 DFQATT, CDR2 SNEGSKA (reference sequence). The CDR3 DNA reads TGCAGTGCTAGAGTTCCTAGCGGGGGAGAGACCCAGTACTTC. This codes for CSARVPSGGETQYF.

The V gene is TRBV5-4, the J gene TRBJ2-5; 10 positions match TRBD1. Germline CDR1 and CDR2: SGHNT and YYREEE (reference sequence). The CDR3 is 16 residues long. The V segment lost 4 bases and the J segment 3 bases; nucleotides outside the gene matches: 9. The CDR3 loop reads CASSPPPGQGKETQYF. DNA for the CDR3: TGTGCCAGCAGCCCCCCGCCGGGACAGGGGAAAGAGACCCAGTACTTC.

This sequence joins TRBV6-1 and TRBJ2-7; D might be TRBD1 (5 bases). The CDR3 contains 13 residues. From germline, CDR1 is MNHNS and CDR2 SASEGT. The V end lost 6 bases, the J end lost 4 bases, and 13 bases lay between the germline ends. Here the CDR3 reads CASRLTVQYEQYV. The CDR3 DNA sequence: TGTGCCAGCAGGTTGACAGTTCAGTACGAGCAGTACGTC.

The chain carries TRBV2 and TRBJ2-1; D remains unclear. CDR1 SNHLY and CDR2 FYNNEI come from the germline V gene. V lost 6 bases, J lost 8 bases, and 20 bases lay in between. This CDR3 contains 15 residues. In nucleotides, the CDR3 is TGTGCCAGCAGGTTTGATAGAGTTTCTGGAGATGAGCAGTTCTTC. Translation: CASRFDRVSGDEQFF.